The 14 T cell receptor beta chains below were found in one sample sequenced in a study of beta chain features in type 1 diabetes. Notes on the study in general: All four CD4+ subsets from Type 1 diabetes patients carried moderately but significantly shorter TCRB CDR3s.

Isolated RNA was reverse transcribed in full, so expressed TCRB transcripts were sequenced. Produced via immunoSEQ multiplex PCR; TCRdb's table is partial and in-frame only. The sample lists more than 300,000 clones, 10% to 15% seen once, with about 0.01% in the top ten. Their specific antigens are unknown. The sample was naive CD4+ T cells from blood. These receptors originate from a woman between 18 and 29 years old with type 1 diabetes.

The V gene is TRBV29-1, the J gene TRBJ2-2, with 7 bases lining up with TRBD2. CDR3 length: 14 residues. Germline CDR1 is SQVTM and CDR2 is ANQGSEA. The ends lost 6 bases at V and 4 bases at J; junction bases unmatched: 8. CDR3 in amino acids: CSVRSGALTGELFF. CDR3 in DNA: TGCAGCGTGCGAAGCGGGGCCCTCACCGGGGAGCTGTTTTTT.

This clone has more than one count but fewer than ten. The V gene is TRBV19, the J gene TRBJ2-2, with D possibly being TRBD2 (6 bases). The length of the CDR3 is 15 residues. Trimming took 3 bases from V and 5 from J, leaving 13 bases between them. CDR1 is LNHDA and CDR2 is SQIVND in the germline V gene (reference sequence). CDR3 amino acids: CASSIGQGGTGELFF. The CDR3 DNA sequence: TGTGCCAGTAGTATCGGCCAGGGAGGAACCGGGGAGCTGTTTTTT.

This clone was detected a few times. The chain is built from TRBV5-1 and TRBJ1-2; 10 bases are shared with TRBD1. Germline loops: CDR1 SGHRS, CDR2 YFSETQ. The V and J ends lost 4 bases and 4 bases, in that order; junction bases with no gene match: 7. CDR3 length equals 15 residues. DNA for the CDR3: TGCGCCAGCAGCCGTGGGGACAGGGGTAGCTATGGCTACACCTTC. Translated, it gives CASSRGDRGSYGYTF.

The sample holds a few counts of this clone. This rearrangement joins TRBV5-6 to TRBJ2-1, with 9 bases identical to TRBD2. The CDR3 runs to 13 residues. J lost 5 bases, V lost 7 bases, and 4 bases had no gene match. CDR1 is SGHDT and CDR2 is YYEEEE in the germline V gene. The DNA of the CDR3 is TGTGCCAGCGCGGGGGGGCTTAACAATGAGCAGTTCTTC. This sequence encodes CASAGGLNNEQFF.

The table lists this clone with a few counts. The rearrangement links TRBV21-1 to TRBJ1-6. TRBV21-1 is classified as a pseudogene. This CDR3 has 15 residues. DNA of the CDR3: TGTGCCAGCAGCAAAGGGGAGGCAGTCTTATCACCCCTCCACTTT. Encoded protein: CASSKGEAVLSPLHF.

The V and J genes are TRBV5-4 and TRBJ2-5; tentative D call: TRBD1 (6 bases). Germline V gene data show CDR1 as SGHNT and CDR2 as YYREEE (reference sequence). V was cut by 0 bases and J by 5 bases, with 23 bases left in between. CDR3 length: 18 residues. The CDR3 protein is CASSLALGADRSVETQYF. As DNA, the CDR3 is TGTGCCAGCAGCTTGGCCCTCGGGGCCGACAGGTCGGTTGAGACCCAGTACTTC.

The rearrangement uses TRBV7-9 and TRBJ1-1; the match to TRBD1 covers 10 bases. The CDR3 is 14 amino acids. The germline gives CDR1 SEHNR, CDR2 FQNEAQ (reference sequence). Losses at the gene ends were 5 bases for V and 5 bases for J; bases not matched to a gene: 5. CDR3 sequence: CASSPDRGQTEAFF. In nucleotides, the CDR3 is TGTGCCAGCAGCCCTGACAGGGGGCAAACTGAAGCTTTCTTT.

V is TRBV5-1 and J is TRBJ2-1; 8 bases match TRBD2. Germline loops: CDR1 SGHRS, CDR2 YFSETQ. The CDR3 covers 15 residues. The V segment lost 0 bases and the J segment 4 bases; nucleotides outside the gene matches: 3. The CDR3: CASSLEAGVYNEQFF. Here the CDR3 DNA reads TGCGCCAGCAGCTTGGAAGCGGGAGTTTACAATGAGCAGTTCTTC.

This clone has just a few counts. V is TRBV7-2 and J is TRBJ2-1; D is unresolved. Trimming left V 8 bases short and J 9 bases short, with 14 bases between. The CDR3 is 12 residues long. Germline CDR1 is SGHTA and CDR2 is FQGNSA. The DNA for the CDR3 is TGTGCCAGCTGGCCGGGTTCTGGTGAGCAGTTCTTC. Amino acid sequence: CASWPGSGEQFF.

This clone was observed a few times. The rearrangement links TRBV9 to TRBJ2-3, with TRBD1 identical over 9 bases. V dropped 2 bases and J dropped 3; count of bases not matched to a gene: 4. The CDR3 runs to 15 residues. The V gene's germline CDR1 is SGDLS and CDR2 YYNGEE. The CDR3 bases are TGTGCCAGCAGCGTTACAGGGGGCCAAACAGATACGCAGTATTTT. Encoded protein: CASSVTGGQTDTQYF.

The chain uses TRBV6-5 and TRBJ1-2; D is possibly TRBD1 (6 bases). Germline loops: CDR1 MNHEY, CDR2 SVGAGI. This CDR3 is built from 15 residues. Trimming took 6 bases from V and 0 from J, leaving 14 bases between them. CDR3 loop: CASSPGTRPNYGYTF. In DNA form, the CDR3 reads TGTGCCAGCAGCCCCGGGACACGTCCTAACTATGGCTACACCTTC.

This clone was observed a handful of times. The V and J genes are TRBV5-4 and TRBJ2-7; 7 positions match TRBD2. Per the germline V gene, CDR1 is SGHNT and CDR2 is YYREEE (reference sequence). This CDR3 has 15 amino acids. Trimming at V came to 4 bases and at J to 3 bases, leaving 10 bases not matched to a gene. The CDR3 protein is CASSHFTLAHYEQYF. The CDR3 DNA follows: TGTGCCAGCAGCCACTTTACACTAGCGCACTACGAGCAGTACTTC.

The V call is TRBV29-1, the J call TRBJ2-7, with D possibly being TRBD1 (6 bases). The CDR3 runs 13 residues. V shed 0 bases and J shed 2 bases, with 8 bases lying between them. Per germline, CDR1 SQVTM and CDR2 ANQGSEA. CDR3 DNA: TGCAGCGTTGAAGAGGACAGAACCTACGAGCAGTACTTC. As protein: CSVEEDRTYEQYF.

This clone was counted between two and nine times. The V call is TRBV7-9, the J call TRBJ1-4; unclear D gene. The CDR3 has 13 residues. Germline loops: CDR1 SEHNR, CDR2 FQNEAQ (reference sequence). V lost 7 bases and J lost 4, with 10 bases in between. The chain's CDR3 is CASIASGNEKLFF. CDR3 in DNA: TGTGCCAGCATAGCAAGCGGTAATGAAAAACTGTTTTTT.